A single sample gave rise to the 6 T cell receptor beta chains below, sequenced in a study. TCRdb ran MiXCR on the RT-PCR reads and lists one entry per CDR3 protein. The sample includes almost 700,000 distinct CDR3 sequences, 13% to 15% of them seen just once. The sample comprised memory CD4+ T cells from blood. The receptors derive from a female donor in good health, serving as a healthy control.

This clonotype was counted a few times. This rearrangement joins TRBV30 to TRBJ2-5; D is perhaps TRBD1 or TRBD2 (5 bases each). CDR3 length: 14 amino acids. Per the germline V gene, CDR1 is GTSNPN and CDR2 is SVGIG (reference sequence). The V and J ends lost 4 bases and 1 base respectively, with 13 bases between them. The DNA of the CDR3 is TGTGCCTGGACCAAGGACGGGACCCAAGAGACCCAGTACTTC. It codes for CAWTKDGTQETQYF.

Worth noting for this clonotype: Germline and junction disagree at one end, which may indicate a read error. The chain recombines TRBV11-2 with TRBJ2-5; TRBD1 agrees at 8 bases. The CDR3 spans 15 residues. In germline, CDR1 is SGHAT, CDR2 FQNNGV. The CDR3 reads CASSNQQGGGETQYF. In nucleotides, the CDR3 is TGCGCCAGCAGCAACCAACAGGGGGGTGGGGAGACCCAGTACTTC. The whole variable domain, remainder taken from reference TRBV11-2 and TRBJ2-5, is EAGVAQSPRYKIIEKRQSVAFWCNPISGHATLYWYQQILGQGPKLLIQFQNNGVVDDSQLPKDRFSAERLKGVDSTLKIQPAKLEDSAVYLCASSNQQGGGETQYFGPGTRLLVL.

This clonotype has just a few counts. The J gene is TRBJ2-1, the V gene TRBV18, with 8 bases fitting TRBD1. The CDR3 contains 13 residues. The germline V gene has CDR1 KGHSH and CDR2 LQKENI. Trimming cost V 3 bases and J 7 bases; bases outside gene matches: 2. The CDR3 loop is CASSPGQANEQFF. CDR3 coding DNA: TGTGCCAGCTCACCGGGACAGGCAAATGAGCAGTTCTTC.

This clonotype was found many times. A junction end diverges from the germline sequence, so it may reflect a read error. The chain uses TRBV7-7 and TRBJ2-6; 8 bases are a match to TRBD1. The CDR3 is 15 amino acids. Germline assignment: CDR1 SSHAT and CDR2 FNYEAQ (reference sequence). In DNA, the CDR3 is TGTGCTAGCAGCACAGGGGGCTCTGGGGCCAACGTCCTGACTTTC. As protein: CASSTGGSGANVLTF. The entire variable domain, with the rest obtained from reference TRBV7-7 and TRBJ2-6, is as follows: GAGVSQSPRYKVTKRGQDVTLRCDPISSHATLYWYQQALGQGPEFLTYFNYEAQPDKSGLPSDRFSAERPEGSISTLTIQRTEQRDSAMYRCASSTGGSGANVLTFGAGSRLTVL.

This clonotype has a count of ten or more. The chain carries TRBV9 and TRBJ2-3, with D perhaps assigned TRBD1 or TRBD2 (7 bases each). V was pared by 2 bases and J by 5 bases, with 18 bases between. The CDR3 totals 16 residues. The germline V gene has CDR1 SGDLS and CDR2 YYNGEE. CDR3 residues: CASSVRGGAVGDTQYF. DNA of the CDR3: TGTGCCAGCAGCGTCAGGGGGGGGGCCGTTGGAGATACGCAGTATTTT.

The V gene is TRBV7-2, the J gene TRBJ2-3, with D possibly being TRBD2 (6 bases). Germline values: CDR1 SGHTA, CDR2 FQGNSA. The CDR3 extends over 17 amino acids. V was trimmed by 4 bases and J by 4 bases, leaving 21 bases between them. The CDR3 coding sequence is TGTGCCAGCAGCTACCGCACCGGCGGGGTCATCCCAGATACGCAGTATTTT. Encoded protein: CASSYRTGGVIPDTQYF.